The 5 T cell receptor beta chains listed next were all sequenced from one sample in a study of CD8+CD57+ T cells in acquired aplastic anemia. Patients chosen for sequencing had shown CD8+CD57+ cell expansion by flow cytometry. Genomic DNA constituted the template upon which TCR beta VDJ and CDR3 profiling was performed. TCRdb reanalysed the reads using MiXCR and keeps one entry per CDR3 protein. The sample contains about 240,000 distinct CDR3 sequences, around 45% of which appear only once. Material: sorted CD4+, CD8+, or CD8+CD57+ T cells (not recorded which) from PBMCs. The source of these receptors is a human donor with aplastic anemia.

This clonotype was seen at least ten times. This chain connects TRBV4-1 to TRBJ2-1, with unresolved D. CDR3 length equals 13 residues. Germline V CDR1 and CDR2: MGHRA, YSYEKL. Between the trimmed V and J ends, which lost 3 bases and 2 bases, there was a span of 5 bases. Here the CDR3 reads CASSQNAYNEQFF. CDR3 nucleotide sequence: TGCGCCAGCAGCCAGAACGCCTACAATGAGCAGTTCTTC.

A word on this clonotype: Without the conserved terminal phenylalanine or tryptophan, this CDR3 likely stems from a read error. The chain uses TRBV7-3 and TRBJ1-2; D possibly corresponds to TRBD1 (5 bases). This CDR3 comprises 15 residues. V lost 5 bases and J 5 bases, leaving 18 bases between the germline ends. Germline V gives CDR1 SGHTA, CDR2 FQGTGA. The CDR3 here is CASSPLLVGPYGYTS. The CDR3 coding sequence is TGTGCCAGCAGCCCCCTACTTGTGGGGCCTTATGGCTACACCTCC.

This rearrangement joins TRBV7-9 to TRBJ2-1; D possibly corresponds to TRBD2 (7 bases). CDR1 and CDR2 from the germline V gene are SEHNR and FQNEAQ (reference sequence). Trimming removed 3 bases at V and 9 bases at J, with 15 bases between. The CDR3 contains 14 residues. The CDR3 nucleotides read TGTGCCAGCAGCTTGGGGGGGCTCGGGGGTGAGCAGTTCTTC. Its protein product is CASSLGGLGGEQFF.

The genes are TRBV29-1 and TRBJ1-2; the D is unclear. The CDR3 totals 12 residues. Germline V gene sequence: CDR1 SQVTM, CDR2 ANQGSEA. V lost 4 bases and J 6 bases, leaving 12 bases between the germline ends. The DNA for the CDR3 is TGCAGCGTTGCGGGAGTTCCGGATGGCTACACCTTC. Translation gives CSVAGVPDGYTF.

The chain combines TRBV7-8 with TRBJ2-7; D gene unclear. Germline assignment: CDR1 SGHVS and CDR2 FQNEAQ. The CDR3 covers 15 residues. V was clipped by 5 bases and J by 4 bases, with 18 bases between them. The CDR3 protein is CASSARRETGYEQYF. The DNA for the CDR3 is TGTGCCAGCAGCGCGAGAAGGGAAACTGGGTACGAGCAGTACTTC.